The clone carrying this T cell receptor beta chain was seen once. The data originate from a study of technical replicates of blood from a few donors. There are 13 residues in the CDR3. Trimming shortened V by 1 base and J by 1 base, and 4 bases separated the two germline ends. Germline CDR1 is LNHDA and CDR2 is SQIVND (reference sequence). Measured with immunoSEQ multiplex PCR; TCRdb has only the in-frame clones, and not every one. The sample has tens of thousands of clones, about 91% seen once. What was sequenced was T cells isolated from PBMCs. This receptor was identified in a human donor in good health. The chain joins TRBV19 to TRBJ1-1; unclear D gene. As DNA, the CDR3 is TGTGCCAGTAGTATAGGACAGAACACTGAAGCTTTCTTT. Protein product: CASSIGQNTEAFF.